This T cell receptor (beta chain) was sequenced for a study of T cells after yellow fever vaccination. Study-level results: Researchers report a weaker secondary response that nonetheless peaked faster, day 5 versus 15. Of the clonotypes, a small share occurred in both CD4 and CD8 compartments.

As regards this clonotype: The antigen is not known.

The CDR3 totals 15 residues. CDR1 and CDR2 from the germline V gene are LNHDA and SQIVND (reference sequence). The J segment lost 4 bases and the V segment lost 5 bases, leaving 9 bases of the junction unmatched. MiXCR, run by TCRdb on the 5' RACE reads, gives a single entry per CDR3 protein. The table includes some 600,000 distinct CDR3 sequences, about a sixth detected once. Sequences were derived from PBMCs, sampled 5 days after the first yellow fever vaccination. The clonotype was recovered from a man in his late teens or twenties who received the YFV17D yellow fever vaccine. The chain combines TRBV19 with TRBJ2-3; 7 bases align to TRBD2. The CDR3 DNA reads as TGTGCCAGTAGTCTTCCCAATACTAGCGCAGATACGCAGTATTTT. Encoded protein: CASSLPNTSADTQYF.